These 10 T cell receptor beta chains were sequenced from one sample in a study of T-cell reconstitution after alpha-beta-depleted transplantation in children. Unique molecular identifiers were built into the TCRbeta library. TCRdb called the PCR reads again in MiXCR, with one record for every CDR3 protein. Of around 210,000 distinct CDR3 sequences in the sample, approximately 7% are singletons; the top ten hold just over 5.5%. Sequenced here: PBMCs, sampled before TCRalphabeta/CD19-depleted stem cell transplant. The receptors originated from a boy aged 2 to 10 with acute lymphoblastic leukemia, due to receive a stem cell transplant.

This clonotype showed up many times. CDR3 loop: CASSQAFGSGGRYPYEQYF. The CDR3 nucleotides are TGTGCCAGCAGCCAAGCTTTTGGTAGCGGGGGCCGATACCCCTACGAGCAGTACTTC. The gene calls are TRBV4-2 and TRBJ2-7; 9 nucleotides align to TRBD2. Germline CDR1 LGHNA, CDR2 YNFKEQ. The CDR3 covers 19 residues. J was trimmed by 2 bases and V by 1 base; bases with no gene match: 15.

In this sample, this clonotype turned up many times. The chain uses TRBV29-1 and TRBJ2-1; tentatively, D is TRBD2 (7 bases). The CDR3 loop spans 12 amino acids. Germline loops: CDR1 SQVTM, CDR2 ANQGSEA. V lost 2 bases, J lost 9 bases, and 11 bases lay in between. The CDR3 DNA follows: TGCAGCGTTGAACGGGGGGCTGGTGAGCAGTTCTTC. Its translation: CSVERGAGEQFF.

This clonotype was recorded many times. V usage is TRBV29-1 and J usage is TRBJ2-3; 7 bases map to TRBD2. The CDR3 has 15 residues. J lost 2 bases, V lost 1 base, and 6 bases had no gene match. Germline loops: CDR1 SQVTM, CDR2 ANQGSEA. CDR3 in amino acids: CSVEGASGITDTQYF. The CDR3 coding sequence is TGCAGCGTTGAAGGGGCTAGCGGAATCACAGATACGCAGTATTTT.

The gene calls are TRBV5-6 and TRBJ2-7; a possible D gene is TRBD2 (6 bases). Looked up from germline, CDR1 is SGHDT and CDR2 is YYEEEE. V lost 0 bases and J 7 bases, leaving 8 bases between the germline ends. The CDR3 extends over 12 amino acids. The CDR3 loop reads CASSLGSGEQYF. CDR3 DNA: TGTGCCAGCAGCTTGGGGAGCGGGGAGCAGTACTTC.

In this sample, this clonotype turned up many times. The rearrangement links TRBV21-1 to TRBJ2-7; the table's D gene call, TRBD1, was not cross checked with the DNA. TRBV21-1 is a listed pseudogene. This CDR3 has 17 amino acids. CDR3 sequence (DNA): TGTGCCAGGGGCTCGGTTGAAGGCTGGCCCCTATCGGGCGAGCAGTACTTC. Protein: CARGSVEGWPLSGEQYF.

This clonotype was detected many times. The chain couples TRBV29-1 to TRBJ2-7, with D tentatively TRBD1 (5 bases). The CDR3 has 15 amino acids. V shed 0 bases and J shed 0 bases, with 12 bases lying between them. Looked up from germline, CDR1 is SQVTM and CDR2 is ANQGSEA. As DNA, the CDR3 is TGCAGCGTTGAAGATCTCCAGGGCAGCTCCTACGAGCAGTACTTC. Translating it yields CSVEDLQGSSYEQYF.

This clonotype occurred many times. The chain couples TRBV20-1 to TRBJ2-6; 12 bases fit TRBD1. The germline V gene has CDR1 DFQATT and CDR2 SNEGSKA (reference sequence). CDR3 length: 16 amino acids. J gave up 3 bases and V 4 bases, and 4 bases lay outside the gene matches. The CDR3 loop reads CSATRDRGLGANVLTF. The CDR3, as DNA: TGCAGTGCTACCCGGGACAGGGGGCTTGGGGCCAACGTCCTGACTTTC.

The table lists this clonotype with many counts. The chain couples TRBV29-1 to TRBJ1-2; TRBD1 matches 12 bases. Germline-derived CDR1 and CDR2 are SQVTM and ANQGSEA. The J segment lost 8 bases and the V segment lost 4 bases, leaving 8 bases of the junction unmatched. This CDR3 is 14 amino acids long. DNA of the CDR3: TGCAGCGTTGCCCACGGGACAGGGGGCGAAGGCTACACCTTC. It specifies CSVAHGTGGEGYTF.

The table lists this clonotype with many counts. The rearrangement links TRBV5-6 to TRBJ2-1; D not certain. The CDR3 has 13 amino acids. V lost 1 base, J lost 3 bases, and 5 bases lay in between. Germline loops: CDR1 SGHDT, CDR2 YYEEEE. This CDR3 reads CASSLTLYNEQFF. In DNA form, the CDR3 reads TGTGCCAGCAGCTTGACTCTCTACAATGAGCAGTTCTTC.

There are a few counts of this clonotype. This CDR3 reads CSASPGTTDTVAFF. The CDR3 region has the DNA TGCAGTGCTAGTCCCGGGACTACTGACACCGTAGCTTTCTTT. The chain couples TRBV20-1 to TRBJ1-1, with TRBD1 as a possible D gene (5 bases). Germline-derived CDR1 and CDR2 are DFQATT and SNEGSKA (reference sequence). The length of the CDR3 is 14 residues. Deletions cut 3 bases from V and 10 bases from J, with 21 bases between.